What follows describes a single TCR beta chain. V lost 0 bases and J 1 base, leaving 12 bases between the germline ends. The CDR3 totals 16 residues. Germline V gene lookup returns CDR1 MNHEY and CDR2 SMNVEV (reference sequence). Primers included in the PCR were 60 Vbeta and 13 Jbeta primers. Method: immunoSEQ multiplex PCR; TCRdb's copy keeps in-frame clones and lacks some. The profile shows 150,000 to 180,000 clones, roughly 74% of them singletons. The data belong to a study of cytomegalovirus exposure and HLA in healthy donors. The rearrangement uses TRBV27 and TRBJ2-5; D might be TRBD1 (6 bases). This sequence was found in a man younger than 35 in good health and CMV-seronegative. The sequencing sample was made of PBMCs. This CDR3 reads CASSLSRGYFQETQYF. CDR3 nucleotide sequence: TGTGCCAGCAGTTTATCCAGGGGTTATTTCCAAGAGACCCAGTACTTC.